These 10 T cell receptor beta chains originate from one sample sequenced in a study of blood T cell repertoires in COVID-19. Assay: immunoSEQ multiplex PCR; the TCRdb copy retains only in-frame clones and omits some. The sample consists of around 100,000 clones, over 75% of them appearing once. The sample was peripheral blood. The source of these receptors is a woman of 80 years or more with acute or convalescent COVID-19.

The chain has TRBV19 and TRBJ1-2, with 10 nucleotides matching TRBD1. This CDR3 spans 15 amino acids. J gave up 5 bases and V 2 bases, and 5 bases lay outside the gene matches. In germline, CDR1 is LNHDA, CDR2 SQIVND (reference sequence). The CDR3 DNA sequence: TGTGCCAGTAGTATAAGGGACAGGGGTACTTATGGCTACACCTTC. Protein: CASSIRDRGTYGYTF.

This chain links TRBV18 with TRBJ1-2; 11 positions match TRBD1. The V and J ends lost 0 bases and 4 bases, in that order; junction bases with no gene match: 10. The CDR3 runs to 18 residues. Germline CDR1 is KGHSH and CDR2 is LQKENI. CDR3 loop: CASSPPGTGGSPTYGYTF. The CDR3 DNA sequence: TGTGCCAGCTCACCACCTGGGACAGGGGGGAGCCCCACCTATGGCTACACCTTC.

The chain has TRBV7-2 and TRBJ2-1, with TRBD2 as a possible D gene (7 bases). The CDR3 runs to 11 residues. Trimming took off 3 bases at V and 16 bases at J, with 13 bases between the two ends. CDR1 is SGHTA and CDR2 is FQGNSA in the germline V gene. CDR3 protein: CASSLGGQPFF. CDR3 nucleotides: TGTGCCAGCAGCTTGGGGGGGCAACCTTTCTTC.

The gene calls are TRBV5-1 and TRBJ2-2, with 9 bases that match TRBD2. The germline V gene encodes CDR1 SGHRS and CDR2 YFSETQ. V trimming: 1 base; J trimming: 5 bases; junction bases outside the gene matches: 6. This CDR3 contains 16 residues. The CDR3 sequence is CASSLLAGGLTGELFF. The CDR3 DNA follows: TGCGCCAGCAGCTTGTTGGCGGGGGGGCTTACCGGGGAGCTGTTTTTT.

The V and J genes are TRBV11-2 and TRBJ2-3; D is unclear. The CDR3 covers 15 residues. CDR1 is SGHAT and CDR2 is FQNNGV in the germline V gene. The ends were cut back, 3 bases at V and 4 bases at J, with 14 bases in the middle. CDR3 region: CASSFWARIADTQYF. The CDR3 coding sequence is TGTGCCAGCAGCTTTTGGGCCAGGATCGCAGATACGCAGTATTTT.

The chain joins TRBV4-1 to TRBJ2-1; 8 bases align to TRBD2. The CDR3 contains 14 residues. From germline, CDR1 is MGHRA and CDR2 YSYEKL. The V and J ends lost 0 bases and 6 bases, in that order; junction bases with no gene match: 1. CDR3 nucleotide sequence: TGCGCCAGCAGCCAAGAAGCGGGGGCCAATGAGCAGTTCTTC. It is translated as CASSQEAGANEQFF.

This clone was detected once. This chain joins TRBV6-5 and TRBJ2-3, with TRBD1 matching over 7 bases. CDR1 is MNHEY and CDR2 is SVGAGI in the germline V gene. The CDR3 contains 15 residues. Trimming removed 4 bases from V and 1 base from J; junction bases left unmatched: 5. In nucleotides, the CDR3 is TGTGCCAGCAGTTTTTTGGACAGGCGCACAGATACGCAGTATTTT. Translating gives CASSFLDRRTDTQYF.

The V and J genes are TRBV19 and TRBJ1-4; 7 bases are a match to TRBD1. Trimming cost V 7 bases and J 11 bases; bases outside gene matches: 1. Germline CDR1 and CDR2: LNHDA and SQIVND (reference sequence). This CDR3 comprises 10 residues. CDR3 sequence (DNA): TGTGCCAGTAAAGGGGGCAAACTGTTTTTT. As protein: CASKGGKLFF.

The CDR3 is CASSPGTGAYEQYF. CDR3 in DNA: TGTGCCAGCAGCCCGGGGACAGGAGCCTACGAGCAGTACTTC. J is TRBJ2-7 and V is TRBV7-2, with 8 positions matching TRBD1. V lost 5 bases and J lost 2; bases outside the gene matches: 5. Germline V gene data show CDR1 as SGHTA and CDR2 as FQGNSA. The length of the CDR3 is 14 residues.

This rearrangement joins TRBV19 to TRBJ2-3; TRBD2 matches at 10 bases. CDR3 size: 19 residues. V gave up 0 bases and J gave up 0 bases; unmatched junction bases: 9. Per the germline V gene, CDR1 is LNHDA and CDR2 is SQIVND (reference sequence). CDR3 loop: CASSIDSASGGPSTDTQYF. The CDR3 nucleotides read TGTGCCAGTAGTATAGATTCTGCTAGCGGGGGCCCTAGCACAGATACGCAGTATTTT.